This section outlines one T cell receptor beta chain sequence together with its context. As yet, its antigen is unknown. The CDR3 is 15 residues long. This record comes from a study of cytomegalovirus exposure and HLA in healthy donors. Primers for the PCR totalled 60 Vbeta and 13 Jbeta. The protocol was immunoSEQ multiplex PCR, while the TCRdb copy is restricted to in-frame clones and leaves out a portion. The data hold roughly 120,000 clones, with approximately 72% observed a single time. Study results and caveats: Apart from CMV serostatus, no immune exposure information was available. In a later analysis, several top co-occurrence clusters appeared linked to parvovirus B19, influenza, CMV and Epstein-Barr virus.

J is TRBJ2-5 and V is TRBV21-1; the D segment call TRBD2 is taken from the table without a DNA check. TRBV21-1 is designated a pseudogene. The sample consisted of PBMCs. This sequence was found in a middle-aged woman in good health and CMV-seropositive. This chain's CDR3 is CASSKVRNGGWTQYF. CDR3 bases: TGTGCCAGCAGCAAAGTCCGGAACGGAGGTTGGACCCAGTACTTC.